This record concerns one T cell receptor (beta chain) sequence. The antigen is not known. This CDR3 spans 16 amino acids. The germline gives CDR1 MNHNS, CDR2 SASEGT. This entry comes from a study of blood T cells in healthy people across ages. The study's findings and limits: More naive CD4+ cells and higher diversity were found in long-lived than in aged donors. Naive T cell percentage and TCR beta diversity correlated strongly.

Alongside a J-beta primer mix, a sample-barcoded 5' primer served in a second PCR lasting about 6 to 12 cycles. A single record per CDR3 protein comes from TCRdb applying MiXCR to the 5' RACE reads. Among about 760,000 distinct CDR3 sequences, roughly 56% were seen once, and the ten largest hold 25% to 30%. What was sequenced was blood. This TCR derives from a man aged 40-55 years in good health. The J gene is TRBJ2-4, the V gene TRBV6-1, with TRBD1 matching 10 bases. The DNA end is a closer match to TRBJ2-7, so the J assignment may be wrong. For the CDR3, the DNA is TGTGCCAGCAGTGAAAGTCCGGGACAGGGGTTCCACGAGCAGTACTTC. It codes for CASSESPGQGFHEQYF.